Listed here are 21 T cell receptor beta chains from one sample, sequenced in a study of blood T cell repertoires in COVID-19. Produced via immunoSEQ multiplex PCR; TCRdb's table is partial and in-frame only. The data hold 150,000 to 200,000 clones, with over 75% observed a single time. Sequencing was carried out using peripheral blood. Receptor source: a man in his forties or fifties with active or convalescent COVID-19.

The J gene is TRBJ1-5, the V gene TRBV19; 8 bases align to TRBD1. The CDR3 contains 16 residues. Germline trimming cut 5 bases from V and 2 bases from J; bases unmatched to any gene: 8. Looked up from germline, CDR1 is LNHDA and CDR2 is SQIVND (reference sequence). Here the CDR3 reads CASSQGPGQGNQPQHF. Written as DNA, the CDR3 is TGTGCCAGTAGTCAAGGCCCGGGACAGGGCAATCAGCCCCAGCATTTT.

This chain joins TRBV30 and TRBJ1-1; TRBD1 is a possible D gene (5 bases). The CDR3 spans 16 residues. CDR1 GTSNPN and CDR2 SVGIG come from the germline V gene (reference sequence). V shed 0 bases and J shed 3 bases, with 17 bases lying between them. As DNA, the CDR3 is TGTGCCTGGAGTGTAAGTTTCGGAGGGGCAGACACTGAAGCTTTCTTT. Translation: CAWSVSFGGADTEAFF.

The V call is TRBV19, the J call TRBJ1-2, with 8 bases identical to TRBD1. The length of the CDR3 is 14 residues. Trimming at V came to 3 bases and at J to 4 bases, leaving 4 bases not matched to a gene. The germline CDR1 and CDR2 sequences are LNHDA and SQIVND (reference sequence). CDR3 protein: CASSIRGQGYGYTF. CDR3 in DNA: TGTGCCAGTAGTATCAGGGGGCAAGGCTATGGCTACACCTTC. The whole variable domain, filled in from reference TRBV19 and TRBJ1-2, reads DGGITQSPKYLFRKEGQNVTLSCEQNLNHDAMYWYRQDPGQGLRLIYYSQIVNDFQKGDIAEGYSVSREKKESFPLTVTSAQKNPTAFYLCASSIRGQGYGYTFGSGTRLTVV.

The chain has TRBV30 and TRBJ2-1; D might be TRBD2 (7 bases). Deletions cut 4 bases from V and 10 bases from J, with 23 bases between. CDR3 length: 15 residues. In germline, CDR1 is GTSNPN, CDR2 SVGIG (reference sequence). The CDR3 here is CAWTKRGAASREQFF. In nucleotides, the CDR3 is TGTGCCTGGACCAAACGGGGGGCCGCCTCCAGGGAGCAGTTCTTC.

V usage is TRBV30 and J usage is TRBJ1-2; tentative D call: TRBD1 (6 bases). V lost 2 bases and J lost 0, with 13 bases in between. The germline CDR1 and CDR2 sequences are GTSNPN and SVGIG (reference sequence). The length of the CDR3 is 15 residues. The chain's CDR3 is CAWSITHRANYGYTF. CDR3 bases: TGTGCCTGGAGTATAACGCACAGGGCTAACTATGGCTACACCTTC.

The gene calls are TRBV4-2 and TRBJ1-6; 7 bases are a match to TRBD1. CDR3 size: 15 residues. Germline lookup yields CDR1 LGHNA and CDR2 YNFKEQ. J lost 9 bases, V lost 4 bases, and 9 bases had no gene match. The CDR3 is CASSPRGRLGSPLHF. CDR3 coding DNA: TGTGCCAGCAGCCCCAGGGGGAGGTTGGGTTCACCCCTCCACTTT.

The chain combines TRBV10-1 with TRBJ2-3; 9 nucleotides line up with TRBD1. Trimming cost V 6 bases and J 5 bases; bases outside gene matches: 6. The CDR3 has 14 residues. From germline, CDR1 is WNHNN and CDR2 SYGVQD (reference sequence). Here the CDR3 reads CASSRDRERDTQYF. The CDR3 nucleotides are TGCGCCAGCAGCCGGGACAGGGAAAGAGATACGCAGTATTTT.

CDR3 coding DNA: TGTGCCAGCAGCACCGAGCAGGCGAATTCCCAAGAGACCCAGTACTTC. It encodes CASSTEQANSQETQYF. This chain links TRBV11-2 with TRBJ2-5; the D is unclear. Germline V gene sequence: CDR1 SGHAT, CDR2 FQNNGV. The CDR3 runs to 16 residues. Trimming took 5 bases from V and 1 from J, leaving 17 bases between them. Combining the CDR3 with reference TRBV11-2 and TRBJ2-5 gives the whole variable domain EAGVAQSPRYKIIEKRQSVAFWCNPISGHATLYWYQQILGQGPKLLIQFQNNGVVDDSQLPKDRFSAERLKGVDSTLKIQPAKLEDSAVYLCASSTEQANSQETQYFGPGTRLLVL.

The V and J genes are TRBV3-1 (or the pseudogene TRBV3-2) and TRBJ1-2; D gene uncertain. The V gene lost 4 bases and the J gene lost 0 bases, with 9 bases spanning the gap. In germline, CDR1 is LGHDT, CDR2 YNNKEL (reference sequence). This CDR3 has 14 residues. The CDR3 region is CASSPSSPNYGYTF. Written as DNA, the CDR3 is TGTGCCAGCAGCCCCTCAAGCCCTAACTATGGCTACACCTTC.

This chain uses TRBV6-2 or TRBV6-3 with TRBJ1-2; TRBD1 aligns across 7 bases. V lost 6 bases, J lost 7 bases, and 8 bases stayed unmatched. CDR3 length equals 13 residues. Germline V CDR1 and CDR2: MNHEY, SVGEGT. CDR3 loop: CASSRGTAFGYTF. CDR3 DNA sequence: TGTGCCAGCAGCAGGGGGACGGCGTTTGGCTACACCTTC.

The rearrangement joins TRBV27 to TRBJ1-1; D ambiguous. V was clipped by 3 bases and J by 0 bases, with 20 bases between them. This CDR3 comprises 18 residues. Per the germline V gene, CDR1 is MNHEY and CDR2 is SMNVEV (reference sequence). CDR3 coding DNA: TGTGCCAGCAGTTTCTCTCGAACCGGAAGAGGTATGAACACTGAAGCTTTCTTT. This translates into CASSFSRTGRGMNTEAFF.

The rearrangement links TRBV10-3 to TRBJ1-4, with 9 bases aligning to TRBD1. CDR3 size: 12 residues. Germline V gene sequence: CDR1 ENHRY, CDR2 SYGVKD. The V and J ends lost 8 bases and 7 bases, in that order; junction bases with no gene match: 2. CDR3 sequence: CAIGQGSEKLFF. Here the CDR3 DNA reads TGTGCCATCGGACAGGGGAGTGAAAAACTGTTTTTT.

The chain carries TRBV5-4 and TRBJ2-2, with no clear D. The CDR3 totals 14 residues. With 5 bases removed from V and 1 base from J, the gap between germline ends came to 9 bases. Germline V lookup: CDR1 SGHNT, CDR2 YYREEE (reference sequence). DNA for the CDR3: TGTGCCAGCAGAATAGACAAGAACACCGGGGAGCTGTTTTTT. It specifies CASRIDKNTGELFF.

The V call is TRBV6-6, the J call TRBJ2-2; tentative D call: TRBD1 (5 bases). Trimming left V 4 bases short and J 1 base short, with 10 bases between. Germline loops: CDR1 MNHNY, CDR2 SVGAGI (reference sequence). The CDR3 runs to 15 residues. This CDR3 reads CASSSRQRNTGELFF. CDR3 sequence (DNA): TGTGCCAGCAGTTCCCGACAGAGGAACACCGGGGAGCTGTTTTTT.

The V gene is TRBV19, the J gene TRBJ1-1, with 9 bases identical to TRBD1. Per the germline V gene, CDR1 is LNHDA and CDR2 is SQIVND (reference sequence). With 1 base clipped from V and 3 bases from J, the junction kept 3 bases outside the gene matches. The CDR3 is 15 amino acids. CDR3 DNA sequence: TGTGCCAGTAGTATAGGCGACAGGGGGTACACTGAAGCTTTCTTT. Its protein product is CASSIGDRGYTEAFF.

The chain has TRBV18 and TRBJ1-5, with D maybe TRBD1 (6 bases). Germline lookup yields CDR1 KGHSH and CDR2 LQKENI. The CDR3 extends over 13 amino acids. V gave up 8 bases and J gave up 7 bases, with 15 bases separating them. CDR3 in amino acids: CASRAGAGQPQHF. CDR3 nucleotides: TGTGCCAGCCGGGCAGGGGCAGGACAGCCCCAGCATTTT.

The genes are TRBV19 and TRBJ1-3; no firm D call. The germline V gene has CDR1 LNHDA and CDR2 SQIVND (reference sequence). V was pared by 3 bases and J by 0 bases, with 18 bases between. The CDR3 consists of 18 residues. The CDR3 coding sequence is TGTGCCAGTAGTATTGGGTGGAGTCGAGCAAGCTCTGGAAACACCATATATTTT. It codes for CASSIGWSRASSGNTIYF.

The chain couples TRBV30 to TRBJ2-5, with 7 positions matching TRBD2. With V trimmed by 2 bases and J by 5 bases, 11 bases remained unmatched. Germline-derived CDR1 and CDR2 are GTSNPN and SVGIG (reference sequence). The CDR3 is made up of 15 amino acids. The CDR3 is CAWSLFGGVLETQYF. The CDR3 region has the DNA TGTGCCTGGAGTCTCTTTGGGGGGGTCCTGGAGACCCAGTACTTC.

This clone turned up a few times. The chain recombines TRBV23-1 with TRBJ1-2; D not resolved. TRBV23-1 is recorded as an ORF, its role being uncertain. This CDR3 region has 16 residues. Trimming pared 2 bases from V and 10 bases from J, leaving 23 bases between. DNA of the CDR3: TGCGCCAGCAGTCAACCGAGAGGAGCATCCTTAGCGGACTACACCTTC. This sequence encodes CASSQPRGASLADYTF.

The V gene is TRBV28, the J gene TRBJ1-1; 9 nucleotides match TRBD1. CDR3 length equals 16 residues. In germline, CDR1 is MDHEN, CDR2 SYDVKM. The junction had 12 bases not matched to a gene; V was cut back by 7 bases and J by 3 bases. The CDR3 nucleotides are TGTGCCAGCATTTTGCTTCCGGGACAGGGTGACACTGAAGCTTTCTTT. It is translated as CASILLPGQGDTEAFF.

The J gene is TRBJ1-1, the V gene TRBV28, with TRBD1 as a possible D gene (5 bases). Trimming left V 5 bases short and J 5 bases short, with 15 bases between. Germline V gives CDR1 MDHEN, CDR2 SYDVKM. The CDR3 is made up of 14 amino acids. CDR3 nucleotides: TGTGCCAGCAGTGGTTTAGGGGTGCGGACTGAAGCTTTCTTT. Translation gives CASSGLGVRTEAFF.